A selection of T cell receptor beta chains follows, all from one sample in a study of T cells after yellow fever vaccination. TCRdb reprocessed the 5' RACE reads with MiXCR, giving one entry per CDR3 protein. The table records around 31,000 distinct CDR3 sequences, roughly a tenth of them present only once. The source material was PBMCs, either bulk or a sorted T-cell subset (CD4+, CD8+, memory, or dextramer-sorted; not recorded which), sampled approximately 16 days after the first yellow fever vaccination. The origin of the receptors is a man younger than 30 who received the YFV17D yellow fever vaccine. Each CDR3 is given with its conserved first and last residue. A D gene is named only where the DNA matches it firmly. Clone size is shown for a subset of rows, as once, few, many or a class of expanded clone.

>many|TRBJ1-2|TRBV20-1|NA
CSARVNYGYTF
TGCAGTGCTAGAGTAAACTATGGCTACACCTTC
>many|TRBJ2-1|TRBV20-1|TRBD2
CSKTSGGANEQFF
TGCAGTAAGACTAGCGGGGGGGCCAATGAGCAGTTCTTC
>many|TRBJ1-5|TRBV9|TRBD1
CASSVGQGDQPQHF
TGTGCCAGCAGCGTAGGACAGGGGGATCAGCCCCAGCATTTT
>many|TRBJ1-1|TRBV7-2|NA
CASSLAWENTEAFF
TGTGCCAGCAGCTTAGCGTGGGAGAACACTGAAGCTTTCTTT
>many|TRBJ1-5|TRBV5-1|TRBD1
CASRQGANQPQHF
TGCGCCAGCAGACAGGGGGCAAATCAGCCCCAGCATTTT
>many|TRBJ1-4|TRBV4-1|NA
CASSQAPPEGIATNEKLFF
TGCGCCAGCAGCCAAGCCCCTCCGGAGGGAATTGCAACTAATGAAAAACTGTTTTTT
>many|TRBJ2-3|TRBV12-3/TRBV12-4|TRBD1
CASSFGLGQGADTQYF
TGTGCCAGCAGTTTTGGCCTGGGACAGGGGGCAGATACGCAGTATTTT
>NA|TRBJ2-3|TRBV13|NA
CASSLNGPEYF
TGTGCCAGCAGCTTAAATGGTCCGGAGTATTTT
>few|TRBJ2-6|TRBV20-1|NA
CCARDEGASGANVLTF
TGCTGTGCTAGAGATGAGGGCGCCTCTGGGGCCAACGTCCTGACTTTC
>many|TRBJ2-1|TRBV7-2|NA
CASSLGRRNEQFF
TGTGCCAGCAGCTTAGGACGACGTAATGAGCAGTTCTTC
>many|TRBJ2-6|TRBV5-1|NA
CASSLGGSDVLTF
TGCGCCAGCAGCTTGGGGGGGTCGGACGTCCTGACTTTC
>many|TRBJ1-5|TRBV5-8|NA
CASSPDSNQPQHF
TGTGCCAGCAGCCCCGATAGCAATCAGCCCCAGCATTTT
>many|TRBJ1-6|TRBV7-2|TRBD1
CASSLGQLANSPLHF
TGTGCCAGCAGCTTGGGACAGTTAGCTAATTCACCCCTCCACTTT
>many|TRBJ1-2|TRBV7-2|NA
CASSLQGYGYTF
TGTGCCAGCAGCTTACAGGGCTATGGCTACACCTTC
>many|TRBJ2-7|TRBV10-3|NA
CAISESDSSYEQYF
TGTGCCATCAGTGAGTCGGACAGCTCCTACGAGCAGTACTTC
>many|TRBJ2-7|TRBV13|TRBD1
CASSPDRKAYEQYF
TGTGCCAGCAGCCCGGACAGGAAGGCCTACGAGCAGTACTTC
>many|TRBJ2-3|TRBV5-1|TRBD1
CASSSGTATDTQYF
TGCGCCAGCAGCTCAGGGACAGCCACAGATACGCAGTATTTT
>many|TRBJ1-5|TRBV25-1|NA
CASSDRAWDSNQPQHF
TGTGCCAGCAGTGACCGGGCCTGGGACAGCAATCAGCCCCAGCATTTT
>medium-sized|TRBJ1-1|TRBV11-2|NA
CASSLQNTEAFF
TGTGCCAGCAGCTTACAGAACACTGAAGCTTTCTTT
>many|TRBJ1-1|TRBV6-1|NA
CASSPGGRTNTEAFF
TGTGCCAGCAGTCCGGGGGGCAGGACGAACACTGAAGCTTTCTTT
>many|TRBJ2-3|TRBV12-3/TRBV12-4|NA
CASNLLSGGMRDTQYF
TGTGCCAGCAACCTCCTCTCAGGGGGGATGAGAGATACGCAGTATTTT
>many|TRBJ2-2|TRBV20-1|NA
CSARDPAGYTGELFF
TGCAGTGCTAGAGATCCAGCGGGCTACACCGGGGAGCTGTTTTTT
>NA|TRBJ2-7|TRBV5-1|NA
CASSLDGGSISYEQYF
TGCGCCAGCAGCTTGGATGGGGGCTCCATTTCCTACGAGCAGTACTTC
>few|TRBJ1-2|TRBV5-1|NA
CASSSRGTDYGYTF
TGCGCCAGCAGTAGCAGGGGTACGGACTATGGCTACACCTTC
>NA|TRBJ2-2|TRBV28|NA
CASYRVDTGELFF
TGTGCCAGTTACAGGGTGGATACCGGGGAGCTGTTTTTT
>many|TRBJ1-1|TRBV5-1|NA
CASNIGPGMDTEAFF
TGCGCCAGCAATATCGGGCCAGGGATGGACACTGAAGCTTTCTTT
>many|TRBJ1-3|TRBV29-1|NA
CSAHYSGNTIYF
TGCAGCGCCCACTACTCTGGAAACACCATATATTTT
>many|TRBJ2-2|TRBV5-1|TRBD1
CASSAPPGDRGTGELFF
TGCGCCAGCAGCGCTCCTCCTGGGGACAGGGGCACCGGGGAGCTGTTTTTT
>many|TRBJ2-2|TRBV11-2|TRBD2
CASSPPVGGGRTGELFF
TGTGCCAGCAGCCCGCCGGTCGGCGGGGGGAGGACCGGGGAGCTGTTTTTT
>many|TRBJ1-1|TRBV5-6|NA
CASSLGIQAGNTEAFF
TGTGCCAGCAGCTTGGGCATCCAGGCAGGGAACACTGAAGCTTTCTTT
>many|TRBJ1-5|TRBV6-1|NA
CASSEFPGNQPQHF
TGTGCCAGCAGTGAATTCCCTGGCAATCAGCCCCAGCATTTT
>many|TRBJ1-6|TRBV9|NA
CASNLDGNSPLHF
TGTGCCAGCAATCTGGACGGGAATTCACCCCTCCACTTT
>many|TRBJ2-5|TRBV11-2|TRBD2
CASSLGGASGAPRETQYF
TGTGCCAGCAGCTTAGGCGGTGCTAGCGGGGCCCCTCGGGAGACCCAGTACTTC
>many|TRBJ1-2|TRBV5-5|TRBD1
CASSPDRAVLYGYTF
TGTGCCAGCAGCCCGGACAGGGCCGTCCTCTATGGCTACACCTTC